The 6 T cell receptor beta chains in this list originate from one sample, sequenced in a study of T cell repertoires in cytomegalovirus infection. These TCRs' antigens remain unknown. Each CDR3 protein gets one entry after TCRdb re-called the reads with MiXCR. The table records over 95,000 distinct CDR3 sequences, roughly 30% of them present only once. This specimen was CD8+ T cells from cultured PBMCs, taken from culture after CMV antigen stimulation. Every receptor here comes from a human donor in good health (CMV status not recorded). Some clones in this sample may be carry-over from other donors' samples.

This clonotype has at least ten counts. This chain uses TRBV7-8 with TRBJ1-1; 10 bases agree with TRBD1. The CDR3 sequence is 18 residues long. J gave up 0 bases and V 2 bases, and 9 bases lay outside the gene matches. Germline CDR1 SGHVS, CDR2 FQNEAQ. Here the CDR3 reads CASSLTGTGALLNTEAFF. Written as DNA, the CDR3 is TGTGCCAGCAGCTTAACCGGGACAGGGGCCCTATTGAACACTGAAGCTTTCTTT.

This clonotype was observed a handful of times. This rearrangement joins TRBV6-2 or TRBV6-3 to TRBJ1-1, with D hard to call. V was pared by 2 bases and J by 2 bases, with 12 bases between. This CDR3 is built from 15 residues. The germline V gene has CDR1 MNHEY and CDR2 SVGEGT. The CDR3 sequence: CASSYKGIENTEAFF. The CDR3 coding sequence is TGTGCCAGCAGTTACAAGGGAATCGAAAACACTGAAGCTTTCTTT.

The chain combines TRBV27 with TRBJ2-7; no definite D call. The CDR3 runs 14 residues. In germline, CDR1 is MNHEY, CDR2 SMNVEV (reference sequence). Trimming took off 5 bases at V and 0 bases at J, with 11 bases between the two ends. The DNA for the CDR3 is TGTGCCAGCAGTCCCCACCCAAGCTCCTACGAGCAGTACTTC. Amino acid sequence: CASSPHPSSYEQYF.

As to this clonotype: This clone may be a read error of a much larger clone one base away. The chain carries TRBV7-2 and TRBJ1-1; tentatively, D is TRBD1 (5 bases). Germline values: CDR1 SGHTA, CDR2 FQGNSA. The CDR3 totals 14 residues. CDR3 in DNA: TGTGACAGCAGCTTAGATCTACAGGACACTGAAGCTTTCTTT. As protein: CDSSLDLQDTEAFF.

The sample holds a few counts of this clonotype. This chain joins TRBV5-5 and TRBJ2-1, with a possible D match to TRBD2 (7 bases). Germline CDR1 SGHKS, CDR2 YYEKEE (reference sequence). V shed 4 bases and J shed 6 bases, with 26 bases lying between them. This CDR3 region has 18 residues. The CDR3 DNA is TGTGCCAGCAGCCTTTTCGGGGGGCCACCTTACTCTTCCAATGAGCAGTTCTTC. This gives the protein CASSLFGGPPYSSNEQFF.

The chain combines TRBV4-2 with TRBJ2-3, with D possibly TRBD2 on 6 matching bases. Germline loops: CDR1 LGHNA, CDR2 YNFKEQ. There are 13 residues in the CDR3. Trimming shortened V by 11 bases and J by 3 bases, and 15 bases separated the two germline ends. CDR3 amino acids: CASTGGVTDTQYF. The CDR3 DNA reads TGTGCCTCAACCGGGGGAGTGACAGATACGCAGTATTTT.